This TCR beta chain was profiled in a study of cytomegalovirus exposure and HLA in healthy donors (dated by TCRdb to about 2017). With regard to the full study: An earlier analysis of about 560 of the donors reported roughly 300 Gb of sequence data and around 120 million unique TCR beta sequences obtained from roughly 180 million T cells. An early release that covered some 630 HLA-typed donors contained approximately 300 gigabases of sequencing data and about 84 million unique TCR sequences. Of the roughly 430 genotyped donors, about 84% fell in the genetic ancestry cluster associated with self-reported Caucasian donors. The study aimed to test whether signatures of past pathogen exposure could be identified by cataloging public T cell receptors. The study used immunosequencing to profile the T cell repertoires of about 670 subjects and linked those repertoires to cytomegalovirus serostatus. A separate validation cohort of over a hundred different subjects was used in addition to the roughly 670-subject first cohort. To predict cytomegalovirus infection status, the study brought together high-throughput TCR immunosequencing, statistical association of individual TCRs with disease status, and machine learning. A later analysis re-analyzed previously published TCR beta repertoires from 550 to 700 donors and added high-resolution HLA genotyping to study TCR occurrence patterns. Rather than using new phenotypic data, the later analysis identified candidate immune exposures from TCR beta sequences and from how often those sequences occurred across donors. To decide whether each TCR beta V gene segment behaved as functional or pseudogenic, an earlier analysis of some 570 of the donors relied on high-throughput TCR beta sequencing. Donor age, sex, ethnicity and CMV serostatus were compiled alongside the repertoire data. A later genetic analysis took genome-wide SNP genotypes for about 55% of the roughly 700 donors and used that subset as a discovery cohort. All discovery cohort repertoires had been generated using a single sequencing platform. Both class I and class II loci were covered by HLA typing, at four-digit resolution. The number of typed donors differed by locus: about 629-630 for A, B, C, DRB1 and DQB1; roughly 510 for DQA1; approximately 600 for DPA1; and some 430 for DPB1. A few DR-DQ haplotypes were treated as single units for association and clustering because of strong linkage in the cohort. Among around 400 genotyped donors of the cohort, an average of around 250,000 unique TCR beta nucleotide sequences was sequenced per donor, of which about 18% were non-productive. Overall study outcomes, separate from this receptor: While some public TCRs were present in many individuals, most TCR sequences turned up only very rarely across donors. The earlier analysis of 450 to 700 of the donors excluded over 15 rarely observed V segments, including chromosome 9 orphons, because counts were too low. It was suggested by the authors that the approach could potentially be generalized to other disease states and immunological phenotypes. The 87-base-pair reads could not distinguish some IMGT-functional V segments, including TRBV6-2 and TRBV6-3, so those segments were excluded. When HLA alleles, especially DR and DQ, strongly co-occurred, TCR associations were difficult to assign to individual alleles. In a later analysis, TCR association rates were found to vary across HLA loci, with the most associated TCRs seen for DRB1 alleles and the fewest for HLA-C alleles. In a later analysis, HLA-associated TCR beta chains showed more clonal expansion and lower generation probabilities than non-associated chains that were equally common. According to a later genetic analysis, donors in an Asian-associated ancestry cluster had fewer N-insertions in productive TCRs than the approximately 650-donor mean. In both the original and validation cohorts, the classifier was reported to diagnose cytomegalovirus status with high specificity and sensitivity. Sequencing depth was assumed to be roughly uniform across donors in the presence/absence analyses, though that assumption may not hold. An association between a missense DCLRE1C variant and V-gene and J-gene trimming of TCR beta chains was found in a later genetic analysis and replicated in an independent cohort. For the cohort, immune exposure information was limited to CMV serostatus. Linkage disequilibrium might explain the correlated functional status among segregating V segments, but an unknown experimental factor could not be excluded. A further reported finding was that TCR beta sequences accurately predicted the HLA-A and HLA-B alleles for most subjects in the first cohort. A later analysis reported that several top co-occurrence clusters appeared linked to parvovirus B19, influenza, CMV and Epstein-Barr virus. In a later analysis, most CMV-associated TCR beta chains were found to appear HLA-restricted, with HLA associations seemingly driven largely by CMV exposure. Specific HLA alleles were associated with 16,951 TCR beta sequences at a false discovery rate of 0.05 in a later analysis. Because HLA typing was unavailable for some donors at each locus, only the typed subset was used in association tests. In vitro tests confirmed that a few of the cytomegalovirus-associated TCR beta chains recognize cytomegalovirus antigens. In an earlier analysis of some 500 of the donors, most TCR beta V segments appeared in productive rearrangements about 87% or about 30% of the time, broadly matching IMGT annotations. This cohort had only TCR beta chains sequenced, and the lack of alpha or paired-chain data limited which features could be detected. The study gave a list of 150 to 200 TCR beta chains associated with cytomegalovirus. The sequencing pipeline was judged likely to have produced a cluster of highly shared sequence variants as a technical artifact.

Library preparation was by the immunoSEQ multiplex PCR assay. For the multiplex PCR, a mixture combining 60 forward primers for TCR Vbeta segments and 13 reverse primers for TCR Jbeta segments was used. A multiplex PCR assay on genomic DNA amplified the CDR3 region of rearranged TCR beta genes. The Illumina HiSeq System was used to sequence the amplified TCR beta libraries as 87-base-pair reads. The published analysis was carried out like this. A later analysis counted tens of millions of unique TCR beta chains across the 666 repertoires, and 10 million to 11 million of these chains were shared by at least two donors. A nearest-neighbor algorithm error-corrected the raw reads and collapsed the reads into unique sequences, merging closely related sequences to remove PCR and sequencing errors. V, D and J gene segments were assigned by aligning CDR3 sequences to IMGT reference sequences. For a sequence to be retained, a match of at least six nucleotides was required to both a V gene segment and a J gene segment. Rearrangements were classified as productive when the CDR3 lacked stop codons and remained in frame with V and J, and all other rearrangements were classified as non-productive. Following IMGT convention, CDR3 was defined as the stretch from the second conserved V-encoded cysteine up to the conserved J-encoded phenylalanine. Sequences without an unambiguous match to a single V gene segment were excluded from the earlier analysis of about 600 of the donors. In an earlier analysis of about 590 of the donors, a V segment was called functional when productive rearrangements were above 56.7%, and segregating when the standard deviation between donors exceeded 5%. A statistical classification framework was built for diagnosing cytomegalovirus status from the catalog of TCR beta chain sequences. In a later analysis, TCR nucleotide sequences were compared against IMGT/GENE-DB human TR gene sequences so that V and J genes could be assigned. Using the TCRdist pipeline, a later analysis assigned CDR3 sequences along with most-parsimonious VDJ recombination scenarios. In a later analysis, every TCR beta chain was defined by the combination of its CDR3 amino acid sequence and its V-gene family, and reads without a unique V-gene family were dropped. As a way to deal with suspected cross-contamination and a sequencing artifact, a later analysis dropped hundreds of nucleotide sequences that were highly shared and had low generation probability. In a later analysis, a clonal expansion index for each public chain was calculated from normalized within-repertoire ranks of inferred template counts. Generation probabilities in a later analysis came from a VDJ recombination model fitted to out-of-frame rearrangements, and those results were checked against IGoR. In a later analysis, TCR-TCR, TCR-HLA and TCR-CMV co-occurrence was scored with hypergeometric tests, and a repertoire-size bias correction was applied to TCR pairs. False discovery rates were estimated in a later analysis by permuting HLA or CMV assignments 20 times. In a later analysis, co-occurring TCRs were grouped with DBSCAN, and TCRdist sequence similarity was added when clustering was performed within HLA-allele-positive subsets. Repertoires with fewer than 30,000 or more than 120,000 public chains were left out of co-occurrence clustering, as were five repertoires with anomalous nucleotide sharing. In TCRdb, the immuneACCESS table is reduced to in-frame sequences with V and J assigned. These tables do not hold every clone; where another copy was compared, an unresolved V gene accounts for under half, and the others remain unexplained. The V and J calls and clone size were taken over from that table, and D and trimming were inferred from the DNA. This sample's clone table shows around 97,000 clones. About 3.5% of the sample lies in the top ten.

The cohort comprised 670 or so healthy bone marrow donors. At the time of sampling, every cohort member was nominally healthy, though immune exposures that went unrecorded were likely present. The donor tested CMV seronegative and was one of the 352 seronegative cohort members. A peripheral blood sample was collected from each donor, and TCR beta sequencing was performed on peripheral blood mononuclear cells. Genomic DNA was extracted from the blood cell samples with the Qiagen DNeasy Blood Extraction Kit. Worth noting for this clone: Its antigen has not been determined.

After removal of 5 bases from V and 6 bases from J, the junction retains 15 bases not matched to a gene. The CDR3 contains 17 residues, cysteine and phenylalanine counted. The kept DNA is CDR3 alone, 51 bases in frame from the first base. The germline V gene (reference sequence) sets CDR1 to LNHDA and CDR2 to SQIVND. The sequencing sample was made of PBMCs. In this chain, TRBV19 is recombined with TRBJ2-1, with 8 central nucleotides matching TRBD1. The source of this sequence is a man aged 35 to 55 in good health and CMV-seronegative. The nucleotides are TGTGCCAGTAGTTCCGGGACAGGACATCGCAGGGCCAATGAGCAGTTCTTC. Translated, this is CASSSGTGHRRANEQFF.